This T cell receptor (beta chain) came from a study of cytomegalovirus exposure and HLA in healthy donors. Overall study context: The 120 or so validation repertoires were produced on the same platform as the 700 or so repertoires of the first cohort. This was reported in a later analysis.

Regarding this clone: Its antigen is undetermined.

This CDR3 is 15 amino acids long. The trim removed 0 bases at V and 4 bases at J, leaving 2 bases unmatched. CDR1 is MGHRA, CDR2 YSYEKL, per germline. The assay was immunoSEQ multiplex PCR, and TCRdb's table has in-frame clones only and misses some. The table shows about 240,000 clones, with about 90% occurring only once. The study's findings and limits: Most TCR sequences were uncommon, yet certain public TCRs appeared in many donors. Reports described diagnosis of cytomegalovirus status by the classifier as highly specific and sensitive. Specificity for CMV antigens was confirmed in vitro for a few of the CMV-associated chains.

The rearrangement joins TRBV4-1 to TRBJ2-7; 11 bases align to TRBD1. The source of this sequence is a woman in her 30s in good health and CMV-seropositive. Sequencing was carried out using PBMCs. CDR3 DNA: TGCGCCAGCAGCCAAGAGGGACAGGGGGTATACGAGCAGTACTTC. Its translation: CASSQEGQGVYEQYF.